Below, 4 T cell receptor beta chains from the same sample are listed, as sequenced in a study of identical twins. TCRdb re-analysed the 5' RACE reads in MiXCR, keeping a single row per CDR3 protein. This sample has approximately 890,000 distinct CDR3 sequences, with approximately 13% found just once. Another study also made use of these data, one on yellow fever vaccine responses in identical twins.

Sequenced sample: PBMCs. These receptors came from a woman aged 18-30 years in good health.

The V gene is TRBV5-1, the J gene TRBJ2-7; 11 nucleotides agree with TRBD2. In germline, CDR1 is SGHRS, CDR2 YFSETQ. J lost 2 bases, V lost 4 bases, and 11 bases had no gene match. This CDR3 comprises 17 residues. For the CDR3, the DNA is TGCGCCAGCAGCCTCCAGACTACTAGCGGGAGACCCTACGAGCAGTACTTC. Translated: CASSLQTTSGRPYEQYF.

V usage is TRBV12-3 or TRBV12-4 and J usage is TRBJ2-7; possibly TRBD2 for D (6 bases). Trimming removed 6 bases from V and 5 bases from J, with 17 bases in between. This CDR3 has 14 amino acids. CDR3 bases: TGTGCCAGCAGCCCCACCACTAGCACGGACGAGCAGTACGTC. This codes for CASSPTTSTDEQYV.

This clonotype came up a few times. The chain couples TRBV25-1 to TRBJ2-3; 10 bases map to TRBD2. The length of the CDR3 is 17 residues. Per the germline V gene, CDR1 is MGHDK and CDR2 is SYGVNS. After removal of 0 bases from V and 3 bases from J, the junction contained 6 bases not matched to a gene. CDR3 amino acids: CASSEYQPGLATDTQYF. CDR3 nucleotide sequence: TGTGCCAGCAGTGAATATCAACCGGGACTAGCGACAGATACGCAGTATTTT.

This clonotype was counted between two and nine times. The chain carries TRBV19 and TRBJ2-3; TRBD2 matches at 7 bases. The germline CDR1 and CDR2 sequences are LNHDA and SQIVND (reference sequence). The J segment lost 2 bases and the V segment lost 3 bases, leaving 5 bases of the junction unmatched. The CDR3 sequence is 15 residues long. CDR3 protein: CASSMGGWDTDTQYF. CDR3 in DNA: TGTGCCAGTAGTATGGGGGGGTGGGACACAGATACGCAGTATTTT.